The source of this TCR beta chain is a study of blood T cells in healthy people across ages. On the study more broadly: Through template switching, about one barcoded beta molecule was captured per two T cells, as measured in model experiments.

Total RNA was extracted at no less than 5.5 micrograms per sample. A second 7 to 11 cycle PCR used barcoded and J-beta primers. TCRdb fed the 5' RACE reads into MiXCR, producing one record per CDR3 protein. This sample has about 620,000 distinct CDR3 sequences; approximately 21% occur once, and the top ten carry 3% to 4.5%. The germline V gene encodes CDR1 MDHEN and CDR2 SYDVKM. V gave up 7 bases and J gave up 0 bases, with 6 bases separating them. This CDR3 spans 13 amino acids. This rearrangement joins TRBV28 to TRBJ2-2; no clear D gene. This receptor was identified in an older man in good health. Sequencing was performed on blood. CDR3 bases: TGTGCCAGCATGGCTCCGAACACCGGGGAGCTGTTTTTT. Translation: CASMAPNTGELFF.